One T cell receptor (beta chain) is described in this entry. This specimen comes from a study of T cell changes during pregnancy in multiple sclerosis. The CDR3 has 15 residues. In germline, CDR1 is MNHNY, CDR2 SVGAGI (reference sequence). TCRdb's table, derived via immunoSEQ multiplex PCR, lists solely in-frame clones and lacks some. The sample lists 45,000 to 50,000 clones, roughly 92% seen once, with less than 2.5% in the top ten. The sequence derives from a female donor with multiple sclerosis, enrolled in a pregnancy study. The sample consisted of peripheral blood, taken in the third trimester of pregnancy. V usage is TRBV6-6 and J usage is TRBJ2-5; possibly TRBD1 for D (5 bases). The J call could be wrong; TRBJ2-7 is a better fit for the DNA end. The CDR3 protein is CASSWGIGAPYEQYF. The CDR3 region has the DNA TGTGCCAGCAGTTGGGGTATAGGGGCACCCTACGAGCAGTACTTC.